These 30 T cell receptor beta chains share one sample of origin, sequenced in a study of human T cells and chemical hapten exposure. TCRdb called the RACE reads again in MiXCR, with one record for every CDR3 protein. The sample lists approximately 340,000 distinct CDR3 sequences; under 9% were seen once. The time point: patch test 1, 2 weeks after DPC sensitization. Treatment indicated: therapeutic diphenylcyclopropenone sensitization with weekly scalp DPC. Sequencing used whole blood, obtained in connection with sensitization to the hapten diphenylcyclopropenone (DPC). The receptor set was obtained from a young woman with alopecia areata. Some clones in this sample may be carry-over from other donors' samples.

This clonotype has a handful of counts. The V and J genes are TRBV7-2 and TRBJ2-7; 11 bases are shared with TRBD2. The CDR3 is made up of 18 amino acids. V gave up 1 base and J gave up 6 bases; unmatched junction bases: 14. The germline CDR1 and CDR2 sequences are SGHTA and FQGNSA. This CDR3 is CASSLEASGGPPFGEQYF. CDR3 nucleotide sequence: TGTGCCAGCAGCTTAGAAGCTAGCGGGGGGCCCCCTTTCGGCGAGCAGTACTTC.

This clonotype was picked up many times. This rearrangement joins TRBV12-3 or TRBV12-4 to TRBJ1-5; the D is unclear. The CDR3 length is 13 residues. Trimming left V 5 bases short and J 4 bases short, with 9 bases between. This CDR3 reads CASSQTMNQPQHF. The CDR3 coding sequence is TGTGCCAGCAGTCAAACCATGAATCAGCCCCAGCATTTT.

This clonotype has ten or more counts. The V gene is TRBV29-1, the J gene TRBJ2-1; possible D gene TRBD2, 6 bases. V was clipped by 0 bases and J by 7 bases, with 13 bases between them. The length of the CDR3 is 14 residues. Germline V gene lookup returns CDR1 SQVTM and CDR2 ANQGSEA. CDR3: CSVEDSGQANEQFF. The DNA for the CDR3 is TGCAGCGTTGAAGATAGCGGTCAGGCAAATGAGCAGTTCTTC.

This rearrangement joins TRBV7-9 to TRBJ2-3; 11 bases are a match to TRBD1. Losses at the gene ends were 5 bases for V and 2 bases for J; bases not matched to a gene: 3. The CDR3 is 15 residues long. Germline CDR1 and CDR2: SEHNR and FQNEAQ (reference sequence). The CDR3, as DNA: TGTGCCAGCAGCCGGGGACAGGGGGACACAGATACGCAGTATTTT. It translates to CASSRGQGDTDTQYF.

Only a few counts were recorded for this clonotype. V is TRBV6-2 or TRBV6-3 and J is TRBJ1-2, with D possibly TRBD1 on 5 matching bases. CDR1 MNHEY and CDR2 SVGEGT come from the germline V gene. CDR3 size: 14 residues. V lost 5 bases to trimming and J lost 8 bases, with 18 bases between them. CDR3 DNA: TGTGCCAGCAGTCCCGGCGACAGCCTCGGGGGCTACACCTTC. Its protein is CASSPGDSLGGYTF.

This clonotype was detected only a few times. The chain employs TRBV7-2 and TRBJ1-2; D perhaps matches TRBD1 (5 bases). Germline CDR1 is SGHTA and CDR2 is FQGNSA. V was pared by 3 bases and J by 4 bases, with 18 bases between. The CDR3 loop spans 16 amino acids. CDR3: CASSLDRVRGAYGYTF. CDR3 DNA: TGTGCCAGCAGCTTGGATAGGGTCCGCGGGGCCTATGGCTACACCTTC.

CDR3 residues: CASSQGGTGGRGEAFF. The CDR3 region has the DNA TGTGCCAGCAGCCAAGGGGGGACAGGGGGCCGGGGTGAAGCTTTCTTT. The chain links TRBV4-2 to TRBJ1-1; TRBD1 agrees at 12 bases. The CDR3 sequence is 16 residues long. Per the germline V gene, CDR1 is LGHNA and CDR2 is YNFKEQ. After removal of 1 base from V and 7 bases from J, the junction contained 7 bases not matched to a gene.

This clonotype was counted between two and nine times. The chain uses TRBV6-2 or TRBV6-3 and TRBJ1-3; perhaps TRBD1 as D (5 bases). The CDR3 totals 14 residues. CDR1 is MNHEY and CDR2 is SVGEGT in the germline V gene. Trimming pared 6 bases from V and 4 bases from J, leaving 13 bases between. CDR3 sequence reads: CASRLGPNGNTIYF. The CDR3 DNA reads TGTGCCAGCAGACTGGGACCAAACGGAAACACCATATATTTT.

This clonotype was counted many times. The chain is built from TRBV7-2 and TRBJ2-1; a weak D match, TRBD1 (6 bases). The CDR3 runs to 15 residues. CDR1 and CDR2 from the germline V gene are SGHTA and FQGNSA. Between the trimmed V and J ends, which lost 0 bases and 5 bases, there was a span of 11 bases. CDR3 sequence reads: CASSLAPTGNNEQFF. CDR3 DNA: TGTGCCAGCAGCTTAGCGCCGACAGGTAACAATGAGCAGTTCTTC. Complete variable domain (other parts from reference TRBV7-2 and TRBJ2-1): GAGVSQSPSNKVTEKGKDVELRCDPISGHTALYWYRQSLGQGLEFLIYFQGNSAPDKSGLPSDRFSAERTGGSVSTLTIQRTQQEDSAVYLCASSLAPTGNNEQFFGPGTRLTVL.

This clonotype has only a few counts. The chain couples TRBV6-6 to TRBJ1-5; D ambiguous. The CDR3 totals 10 residues. The germline gives CDR1 MNHNY, CDR2 SVGAGI (reference sequence). The germline V and J ends were trimmed by 4 bases and 13 bases, with 8 bases remaining between them. The CDR3 DNA reads as TGTGCCAGCAGTTCAGGAAAACAGCATTTT. This codes for CASSSGKQHF.

This clonotype has ten or more counts. The genes are TRBV27 and TRBJ2-6; tentative D call: TRBD1 (6 bases). Germline CDR1 MNHEY, CDR2 SMNVEV (reference sequence). Trimming stripped 5 bases from V and 2 bases from J, with 10 bases between. The CDR3 extends over 15 amino acids. The CDR3 is CASSPQGTGANVLTF. CDR3 sequence (DNA): TGTGCCAGCAGTCCCCAGGGGACTGGGGCCAACGTCCTGACTTTC.

In this sample, this clonotype turned up a few times. The chain is built from TRBV12-3 or TRBV12-4 and TRBJ1-2; D possibly corresponds to TRBD1 (5 bases). The CDR3 contains 14 residues. V shed 6 bases and J shed 4 bases, with 15 bases lying between them. CDR3 protein: CASSRPTETYGYTF. In DNA form, the CDR3 reads TGTGCCAGCAGCCGACCGACAGAAACCTATGGCTACACCTTC.

This clonotype was recorded a few times. The chain uses TRBV7-9 and TRBJ2-2; 7 bases are a match to TRBD1. The junction had 7 bases not matched to a gene; V was cut back by 5 bases and J by 7 bases. Germline CDR1 is SEHNR and CDR2 is FQNEAQ (reference sequence). This CDR3 has 14 amino acids. The CDR3 protein is CASSVQGDVGELFF. CDR3 nucleotide sequence: TGTGCCAGCAGCGTCCAGGGGGATGTCGGGGAGCTGTTTTTT.

DNA for the CDR3: TGTGCCAGCAGTGGACCTGAGACCCAGTACTTC. It codes for CASSGPETQYF. The chain uses TRBV2 and TRBJ2-5; D gene unclear. Germline V gene sequence: CDR1 SNHLY, CDR2 FYNNEI. V was cut by 4 bases and J by 5 bases, with 5 bases left in between. The CDR3 is 11 amino acids.

The CDR3 region has the DNA TGTGCCAGCAGCCCCGGGACAGGGGGCCTCAATGAGCAGTTCTTC. Translation gives CASSPGTGGLNEQFF. This chain joins TRBV3-1 and TRBJ2-1, with TRBD1 matching 12 bases. V gave up 4 bases and J gave up 6 bases; unmatched junction bases: 4. The CDR3 totals 15 residues. Germline V gene data show CDR1 as LGHDT and CDR2 as YNNKEL (reference sequence).

This clonotype appeared a few times. CDR3 loop: CASSEQGGSPLHF. For the CDR3, the DNA is TGCGCCAGCAGTGAACAGGGCGGCTCACCCCTCCACTTT. This sequence joins TRBV10-2 and TRBJ1-6; possibly TRBD1 for D (6 bases). The length of the CDR3 is 13 residues. V lost 3 bases and J 10 bases, leaving 10 bases between the germline ends. Germline assignment: CDR1 WSHSY and CDR2 SAAADI.

This clonotype showed up many times. V is TRBV7-9 and J is TRBJ2-7; D gene uncertain. The CDR3 consists of 14 residues. V was cut by 1 base and J by 7 bases, with 14 bases left in between. Germline CDR1 and CDR2: SEHNR and FQNEAQ (reference sequence). CDR3 loop: CASSLDQGLREQYF. In nucleotides, the CDR3 is TGTGCCAGCAGCTTAGACCAAGGGTTGAGAGAGCAGTACTTC.

This clonotype appeared a few times. The genes are TRBV15 and TRBJ1-2, with a weak D call TRBD1 (5 bases). Germline V gives CDR1 LNHNV, CDR2 YYDKDF (reference sequence). The CDR3 covers 13 residues. The V end lost 3 bases, the J end lost 5 bases, and 10 bases lay between the germline ends. CDR3 in DNA: TGTGCCACCAGCAGTCCCTCAGGGTATGGCTACACCTTC. Residues: CATSSPSGYGYTF.

This chain joins TRBV7-9 and TRBJ1-1; possible D gene TRBD1, 6 bases. V shed 1 base and J shed 3 bases, with 24 bases lying between them. The CDR3 length is 19 residues. Germline V gene lookup returns CDR1 SEHNR and CDR2 FQNEAQ (reference sequence). The CDR3 loop reads CASSLVGGAHRGADTEAFF. Here the CDR3 DNA reads TGTGCCAGCAGCTTAGTAGGCGGAGCGCATAGGGGGGCAGACACTGAAGCTTTCTTT.

Only a few counts were recorded for this clonotype. The chain has TRBV27 and TRBJ1-6; tentative D call: TRBD1 (5 bases). This CDR3 has 15 amino acids. Trimming shortened V by 6 bases and J by 7 bases, and 16 bases separated the two germline ends. CDR1 and CDR2 from the germline V gene are MNHEY and SMNVEV (reference sequence). The CDR3 here is CASSSLRGGNSPLHF. CDR3 nucleotide sequence: TGTGCCAGCAGCTCCCTGAGGGGTGGAAATTCACCCCTCCACTTT.

This clonotype was seen more than once but under ten times. V and J are TRBV7-2 and TRBJ2-1; D not resolved. With 2 bases removed from V and 5 bases from J, the gap between germline ends came to 7 bases. The CDR3 is made up of 13 amino acids. The V gene's germline CDR1 is SGHTA and CDR2 FQGNSA. The CDR3 bases are TGTGCCAGCAGCTTAAATCAAGACAATGAGCAGTTCTTC. It codes for CASSLNQDNEQFF.

At least ten counts were recorded for this clonotype. The chain joins TRBV20-1 to TRBJ1-1; 8 nucleotides agree with TRBD1. The CDR3 totals 14 residues. The V gene's germline CDR1 is DFQATT and CDR2 SNEGSKA (reference sequence). CDR3 loop: CRALTGALNTEAFF. CDR3 in DNA: TGCAGGGCTTTGACAGGGGCCTTGAACACTGAAGCTTTCTTT.

This clonotype was counted between two and nine times. The chain couples TRBV5-6 to TRBJ2-3, with 7 bases matching TRBD1. The germline CDR1 and CDR2 sequences are SGHDT and YYEEEE. This CDR3 is 16 amino acids long. With V trimmed by 2 bases and J by 0 bases, 6 bases remained unmatched. CDR3 DNA sequence: TGTGCCAGCAGCTTTGAGGGGGCCGGGAGCACAGATACGCAGTATTTT. Its protein is CASSFEGAGSTDTQYF.

This clonotype has only a few counts. The chain couples TRBV7-6 to TRBJ1-2; 7 nucleotides line up with TRBD1. CDR3 size: 14 residues. The V and J ends lost 6 bases and 8 bases, in that order; junction bases with no gene match: 12. CDR1 is SGHVS, CDR2 FNYEAQ, per germline. CDR3 bases: TGTGCCAGCAGTTCCGGGACAGTCGTAGGCGGCTACACCTTC. Protein product: CASSSGTVVGGYTF.

This clonotype was detected only a few times. The V gene is TRBV18, the J gene TRBJ2-6; maybe TRBD1 (8 bases). The CDR3 consists of 17 residues. CDR1 is KGHSH, CDR2 LQKENI, per germline. Trimming cost V 5 bases and J 0 bases, with 14 bases left between them. The DNA for the CDR3 is TGTGCCAGCTCAGCGACAGGGGAGGGCTCTGGGGCCAACGTCCTGACTTTC. Its translation is CASSATGEGSGANVLTF.

The V call is TRBV20-1, the J call TRBJ1-5, with TRBD1 matching over 11 bases. In germline, CDR1 is DFQATT, CDR2 SNEGSKA (reference sequence). V shed 1 base and J 7 bases; nucleotides not matched to a gene: 6. There are 15 residues in the CDR3. In DNA form, the CDR3 reads TGCAGTGCTAGAGCAGGAGGACAGGGGGCCCAGCCCCAGCATTTT. It yields the protein CSARAGGQGAQPQHF.

The chain joins TRBV2 to TRBJ1-5; a weak D match, TRBD1 (5 bases). There are 15 residues in the CDR3. Germline CDR1 reads SNHLY; CDR2 reads FYNNEI. V lost 4 bases, J lost 2 bases, and 12 bases lay in between. CDR3 sequence: CASSGQTNRNQPQHF. CDR3 coding DNA: TGTGCCAGCAGTGGACAGACAAACCGCAATCAGCCCCAGCATTTT.

This clonotype was found once. V and J are TRBV2 and TRBJ2-5, with D perhaps matching TRBD1 (6 bases). Looked up from germline, CDR1 is SNHLY and CDR2 is FYNNEI. Trimming cost V 4 bases and J 1 base, with 16 bases left between them. CDR3 length: 16 residues. Written as DNA, the CDR3 is TGTGCCAGCAGTGCTCCCCGGGACACCTTCCAAGAGACCCAGTACTTC. This codes for CASSAPRDTFQETQYF.

This clonotype appeared many times. The chain carries TRBV29-1 and TRBJ2-3; 9 nucleotides align to TRBD2. There are 13 residues in the CDR3. Looked up from germline, CDR1 is SQVTM and CDR2 is ANQGSEA. With 6 bases clipped from V and 2 bases from J, the junction kept 3 bases outside the gene matches. The CDR3 bases are TGCAGCGTCAGCGGGGGGTCCACAGATACGCAGTATTTT. Protein: CSVSGGSTDTQYF.

This clonotype came up a few times. The chain couples TRBV7-9 to TRBJ1-1, with TRBD1 matching 10 bases. V lost 4 bases, J lost 0 bases, and 8 bases stayed unmatched. Per the germline V gene, CDR1 is SEHNR and CDR2 is FQNEAQ (reference sequence). CDR3 length equals 17 residues. In DNA, the CDR3 is TGTGCCAGCAGCTCCCCGGCGGGACAGGGGTTGAACACTGAAGCTTTCTTT. It specifies CASSSPAGQGLNTEAFF.